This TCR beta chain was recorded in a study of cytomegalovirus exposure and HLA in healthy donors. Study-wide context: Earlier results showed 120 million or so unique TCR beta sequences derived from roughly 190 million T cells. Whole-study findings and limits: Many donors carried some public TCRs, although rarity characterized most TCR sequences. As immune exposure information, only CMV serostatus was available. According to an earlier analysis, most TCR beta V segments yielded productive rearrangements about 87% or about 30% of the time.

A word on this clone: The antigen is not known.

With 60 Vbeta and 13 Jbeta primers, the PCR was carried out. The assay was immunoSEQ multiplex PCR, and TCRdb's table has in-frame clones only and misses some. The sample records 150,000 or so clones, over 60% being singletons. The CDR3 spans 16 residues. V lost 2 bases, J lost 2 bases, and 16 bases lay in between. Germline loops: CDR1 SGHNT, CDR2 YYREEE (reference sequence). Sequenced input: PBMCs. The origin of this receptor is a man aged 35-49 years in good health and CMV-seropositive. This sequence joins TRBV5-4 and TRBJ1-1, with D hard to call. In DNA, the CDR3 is TGTGCCAGCAGCTTACCACCTACAGAATCCAACACTGAAGCTTTCTTT. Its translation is CASSLPPTESNTEAFF.